These 30 T cell receptor beta chains originate from one sample sequenced in a study of tissue T cells after allogeneic stem cell transplantation. Data came from immunoSEQ multiplex PCR; TCRdb stores just in-frame clones and leaves some out. Of about 6,700 clones listed, less than 60% are singletons. Sample time point: mouse harvest day 7 after allogeneic transplant. Tail vein injection delivered 10^7 T-cell-depleted bone marrow cells and 10^6 splenic CD5+ T cells. The sample taken for sequencing was gut tissue. These receptors were obtained from a female BALB/c mouse given C57BL/6 T cells with graft-versus-host disease after an allogeneic hematopoietic cell transplant.

This clone was recorded only once. Genes and germline come from the mouse. With the read ending 1 residue before the CDR3 end, the germline J gene is used to fill in that end. The rearrangement links TRBV13-2 to TRBJ2-3; D is perhaps TRBD1 or TRBD2 (5 bases each). The ends were cut back, 2 bases at V and 2 bases at J, with 9 bases in the middle. The germline gives CDR1 NNHNN, CDR2 SYGAGS (reference sequence). The CDR3 is 14 residues long. The CDR3 is CASGDPGTAETLYF. The CDR3 DNA, read in part, is TGTGCCAGCGGTGACCCAGGGACTGCAGAAACGCTGTAT.

Comment on this clone: Genes and germline come from the mouse. The read ends 1 residue before the CDR3 terminus; that terminus is restored from the germline J gene. The rearrangement uses TRBV12-1 and TRBJ2-3; 8 bases line up with TRBD2. This CDR3 has 13 amino acids. Germline CDR1 and CDR2: SGHSN and HYEKVE. The trim removed 4 bases at V and 3 bases at J, leaving 2 bases unmatched. The CDR3 DNA, read in part, is TGTGCCAGCTCGCTGGGGGGCGCAGAAACGCTGTAT. This translates into CASSLGGAETLY. The CDR3 as a whole reads CASSLGGAETLYF. Based on the CDR3 plus reference TRBV12-1 and TRBJ2-3, the full variable domain is DSGVVQSPRHIIKEKGGRSVLTCIPISGHSNVVWYQQTLGKELKFLIQHYEKVERDKGFLPSRFSVQQFDDYHSEMNMSALELEDSAMYFCASSLGGAETLYFGSGTRLTVL.

As regards this clone: All gene names here are mouse names. The CDR3 DNA, read in part, is TGTGCCAGCAGTCTCGCAGGGAGTGCAGAAACGCTGTAT. Its protein product is CASSLAGSAETLY. From start to end, the CDR3 is CASSLAGSAETLYF. This chain uses TRBV26 with TRBJ2-3, with D perhaps matching TRBD1 (5 bases). The read finishes 1 residue shy of the CDR3 end, and the germline J gene is used to complete it. The CDR3 covers 14 residues. The germline V gene has CDR1 KGHPV and CDR2 FQNQEV (reference sequence). The V and J ends lost 3 bases and 0 bases respectively, with 7 bases between them. The full variable domain, with the rest looked up from reference TRBV26 and TRBJ2-3, is NSKVIQTPRYLVKGQGQKAKMRCIPEKGHPVVFWYQQNKNNEFKFLINFQNQEVLQQIDMTEKRFSAECPSNSPCSLEIQSSEAGDSALYLCASSLAGSAETLYFGSGTRLTVL.

This clone was seen only a few times. Gene and germline names: mouse. The CDR3 protein is CASSPGTEVFF. CDR3 DNA, as far as it was read: TGTGCCAGCTCCCCTGGGACAGAAGTCTTC. The chain is built from TRBV12-1 and TRBJ1-1; D not resolved. Read data end 1 residue before the CDR3 end; the end is taken from the germline J gene. This CDR3 has 11 amino acids. Trimming removed 4 bases at V and 5 bases at J, with 7 bases between. Germline CDR1 is SGHSN and CDR2 is HYEKVE.

This clone is termed medium-sized. Mouse germline and gene names are used. The read halts 1 residue ahead of the CDR3 end, with the missing end drawn from the germline J gene. The rearrangement links TRBV24 to TRBJ1-5; weak D call: TRBD1 (5 bases). Germline V gene sequence: CDR1 KGHTA, CDR2 FRNEEI. The ends were cut back, 6 bases at V and 2 bases at J, with 8 bases in the middle. The CDR3 spans 13 residues. The CDR3 loop is CASRQGYNQAPLF. Partial CDR3 DNA: TGTGCCAGCAGGCAGGGTTACAACCAGGCTCCGCTT.

Note on this clone: Gene names are mouse gene names. The CDR3 end is not reached by the read, which stops 1 residue before it; the germline J gene fills it in. The J gene is TRBJ2-4, the V gene TRBV12-1; unclear D gene. V lost 0 bases and J lost 4, with 7 bases in between. This CDR3 is 13 amino acids long. Germline lookup yields CDR1 SGHSN and CDR2 HYEKVE. CDR3 sequence reads: CASSLEGKNTLYF. The sequenced part of the CDR3 DNA is TGTGCCAGCTCTCTCGAAGGCAAAAACACCTTGTAC.

Regarding this clone: Gene names and germline refer to mouse. The missing CDR3 end, 1 residue past where the read stops, is filled in from the germline J gene. The chain joins TRBV26 to TRBJ1-3, with D unclear. V was pared by 3 bases and J by 0 bases, with 3 bases between. Germline CDR1 reads KGHPV; CDR2 reads FQNQEV (reference sequence). CDR3 size: 13 residues. Partial CDR3 DNA: TGTGCCAGCAGTCTCTATTCTGGAAATACGCTCTAT. Translating gives CASSLYSGNTLY. The whole CDR3 region reads CASSLYSGNTLYF.

In the case of this clone: Gene names and germline match the mouse. The read terminates 1 residue before the CDR3 end, so the remaining end is supplied by the germline J gene. The V and J genes are TRBV17 and TRBJ1-1, with D uncertain. The germline gives CDR1 MNHDT, CDR2 YYDKIL. Trimming took 6 bases from V and 1 from J, leaving 9 bases between them. The CDR3 is 13 amino acids. The CDR3 protein is CASSPGRNTEVFF. CDR3 DNA, as far as it was read: TGTGCTAGCAGCCCCGGCAGAAACACAGAAGTCTTC.

A note on this clone: Mouse germline and gene names are used. The read finishes 1 residue shy of the CDR3 end, and the germline J gene is used to complete it. The V gene is TRBV26, the J gene TRBJ2-5; TRBD2 agrees at 13 bases. The CDR3 consists of 17 residues. Per germline, CDR1 KGHPV and CDR2 FQNQEV (reference sequence). V dropped 1 base and J dropped 0; count of bases not matched to a gene: 1. Partial CDR3 DNA: TGTGCCAGCAGTCTGTGGGACTGGGGGGGTAACCAAGACACCCAGTAC. Its translation is CASSLWDWGGNQDTQY. The whole CDR3 is CASSLWDWGGNQDTQYF.

As concerns this clone: Gene and germline names: mouse. The read ends 1 residue early relative to the CDR3; the germline J gene fills the gap. V and J are TRBV13-1 and TRBJ2-7; 7 bases align to TRBD2. CDR1 is NSHNY, CDR2 SYGAGN, per germline. The CDR3 is made up of 15 amino acids. V dropped 1 base and J dropped 0; count of bases not matched to a gene: 4. CDR3 loop: CASSDRGGSSYEQYF. The DNA read from the CDR3 is TGTGCCAGCAGTGATCGGGGGGGGAGCTCCTATGAACAGTAC.

Of note for this clone: The listed genes are named as in mouse. The read is 1 residue too short to cover the CDR3 end, so that end is filled in from the germline J gene. The rearrangement joins TRBV31 to TRBJ2-7; 12 bases match TRBD2. There are 15 residues in the CDR3. Losses at the gene ends were 1 base for V and 2 bases for J; bases not matched to a gene: 3. In germline, CDR1 is GKSSPN, CDR2 SITVG. CDR3 protein: CAWSRDWGGAYEQYF. The sequenced CDR3 bases are TGTGCCTGGAGTCGAGACTGGGGGGGCGCCTATGAACAGTAC.

This clone was counted between two and nine times. The germline and genes are mouse ones. The sequence runs out 1 residue before the end of the CDR3; the remainder is reconstructed from the germline J gene. This chain joins TRBV26 and TRBJ2-2; 8 bases line up with TRBD1. V lost 3 bases, J lost 4 bases, and 4 bases stayed unmatched. The CDR3 sequence is 15 residues long. In germline, CDR1 is KGHPV, CDR2 FQNQEV (reference sequence). The part of the CDR3 DNA that was read is TGTGCCAGCAGTCTCCCCCAGGGGGCCACCGGGCAGCTCTAC. It yields the protein CASSLPQGATGQLY. The CDR3, in full, reads CASSLPQGATGQLYF.

On this clone: Gene names follow the mouse nomenclature. The read gets to within 1 residue of the CDR3 end, and the germline J gene fills in the rest. J is TRBJ2-4 and V is TRBV31; no clear D. V lost 2 bases and J lost 0, with 6 bases in between. The germline gives CDR1 GKSSPN, CDR2 SITVG. The CDR3 extends over 13 amino acids. Here the CDR3 reads CAWSVGSQNTLYF. Partial CDR3 DNA: TGTGCCTGGAGTGTCGGTAGTCAAAACACCTTGTAC.

As regards this clone: Gene names denote mouse genes. The read falls 1 residue short of the CDR3 end, and the missing part is taken from the germline J gene. The chain joins TRBV3 to TRBJ1-3; D not resolved. The CDR3 extends over 14 amino acids. With 5 bases removed from V and 0 bases from J, the gap between germline ends came to 8 bases. Germline CDR1 SNHLY, CDR2 FYNGKV (reference sequence). The CDR3 bases that were read are TGTGCCAGCAGCGGAGTCAATTCTGGAAATACGCTCTAT. It translates to CASSGVNSGNTLY. The CDR3, in full, reads CASSGVNSGNTLYF.

Details on this clone: Germline and genes: mouse. With the read ending 1 residue before the CDR3 end, the germline J gene is used to fill in that end. The chain joins TRBV26 to TRBJ1-3; 9 bases are shared with TRBD1. CDR3 length equals 16 residues. V lost 0 bases to trimming and J lost 3 bases; unmatched junction nucleotides: 3. The germline V gene has CDR1 KGHPV and CDR2 FQNQEV (reference sequence). CDR3 DNA (partial): TGTGCCAGCAGTCTGTCCGGGACAGGGAATGGAAATACGCTCTAT. Translation gives CASSLSGTGNGNTLY. The complete CDR3 sequence is CASSLSGTGNGNTLYF.

This clone was detected only a few times. All gene names here are mouse names. The read ends 1 residue early relative to the CDR3; the germline J gene fills the gap. This chain connects TRBV15 to TRBJ1-1; 8 bases fit TRBD1. V was clipped by 5 bases and J by 0 bases; unmatched bases: 2. The germline CDR1 and CDR2 sequences are SGHND and FRSKSL. The length of the CDR3 is 14 residues. CDR3 bases read: TGTGCCAGCAGTCCACAGGGGGCAAACACAGAAGTCTTC. Translated, it gives CASSPQGANTEVF. The full CDR3 sequence reads CASSPQGANTEVFF.

The table lists this clone with a few counts. Gene names refer to mouse genes. The sequence runs out 1 residue before the end of the CDR3; the remainder is reconstructed from the germline J gene. The genes are TRBV26 and TRBJ1-4; 9 bases are shared with TRBD1. The CDR3 length is 16 residues. After removal of 2 bases from V and 0 bases from J, the junction contained 1 base not matched to a gene. Germline-derived CDR1 and CDR2 are KGHPV and FQNQEV (reference sequence). CDR3 DNA, as far as it was read: TGTGCCAGCAGTCTGGGACAGGGGATTTCCAACGAAAGATTATTT. Its translation is CASSLGQGISNERLF. The whole CDR3 sequence reads CASSLGQGISNERLFF.

Of note for this clone: Gene labels here are mouse ones. Sequencing ends 1 residue short of the CDR3 end; the germline J gene provides the rest. The genes are TRBV26 and TRBJ1-3; 7 bases align to TRBD1. Per the germline V gene, CDR1 is KGHPV and CDR2 is FQNQEV (reference sequence). This CDR3 has 15 residues. After removal of 2 bases from V and 0 bases from J, the junction contained 1 base not matched to a gene. The CDR3 bases that were read are TGTGCCAGCAGTCTGAGGGGGCTTTCTGGAAATACGCTCTAT. As protein: CASSLRGLSGNTLY. The whole CDR3 sequence is CASSLRGLSGNTLYF. The full variable domain, rest sourced from reference TRBV26 and TRBJ1-3, is NSKVIQTPRYLVKGQGQKAKMRCIPEKGHPVVFWYQQNKNNEFKFLINFQNQEVLQQIDMTEKRFSAECPSNSPCSLEIQSSEAGDSALYLCASSLRGLSGNTLYFGEGSRLIVV.

In regard to this clone: Gene and germline names: mouse. The read stops 1 residue short of the end of the CDR3; the missing end is completed from the germline J gene. The chain couples TRBV3 to TRBJ1-4; 7 bases match TRBD1. This CDR3 contains 15 residues. Germline values: CDR1 SNHLY, CDR2 FYNGKV (reference sequence). Trimming at V came to 5 bases and at J to 2 bases, leaving 5 bases not matched to a gene. The CDR3 reads CASSPWDRSNERLFF. Incomplete CDR3 DNA: TGTGCCAGCAGCCCCTGGGACAGATCCAACGAAAGATTATTT.

Notes on this clone: The listed genes are named as in mouse. The observed sequence ends 1 residue before the CDR3 terminus, with the missing tail filled in from the germline J gene. V is TRBV3 and J is TRBJ2-2; 7 bases are shared with TRBD1. The CDR3 spans 14 residues. V gave up 4 bases and J gave up 2 bases; unmatched junction bases: 1. CDR1 and CDR2 (germline): SNHLY, FYNGKV (reference sequence). Incomplete CDR3 DNA: TGTGCCAGCAGCTCCAGGGGGAACACCGGGCAGCTCTAC. Translated: CASSSRGNTGQLY. The entire CDR3 protein reads CASSSRGNTGQLYF. The full variable domain, with the rest looked up from reference TRBV3 and TRBJ2-2, is GPKVLQIPSHQIIDMGQMVTLNCDPVSNHLYFYWYKQILGQQMEFLVNFYNGKVMEKSKLFKDQFSVERPDGSYFTLKIQPTALEDSAVYFCASSSRGNTGQLYFGEGSKLTVL.

This clone occurred a few times. All gene names here are mouse names. The read terminates 1 residue ahead of where the CDR3 ends, so the germline J gene completes it. This sequence joins TRBV13-3 and TRBJ2-7, with D tentatively TRBD1 (5 bases). Trimming removed 5 bases from V and 5 bases from J, with 11 bases in between. Germline CDR1 reads NNHDY; CDR2 reads SYVADS. The CDR3 contains 12 residues. CDR3 protein: CASSLGGDEQYF. The DNA read from the CDR3 is TGTGCCAGCAGCCTCGGAGGGGATGAACAGTAC.

Remarks on this clone: The germline and genes are mouse ones. CDR3 amino acids: CASRRDWGNQDTQYF. The part of the CDR3 DNA that was read is TGTGCCAGCAGAAGGGACTGGGGGAACCAAGACACCCAGTAC. The genes are TRBV26 and TRBJ2-5, with TRBD2 identical over 11 bases. With the read ending 1 residue before the CDR3 end, the germline J gene is used to fill in that end. Germline loops: CDR1 KGHPV, CDR2 FQNQEV (reference sequence). This CDR3 has 15 amino acids. After removal of 6 bases from V and 0 bases from J, the junction contained 2 bases not matched to a gene.

As regards this clone: Germline and genes here are mouse. The read is 1 residue too short to cover the CDR3 end, so that end is filled in from the germline J gene. V gene TRBV12-1 combines with J gene TRBJ2-7, with 14 bases fitting TRBD2. Trimming cost V 2 bases and J 7 bases; bases outside gene matches: 3. Germline V gene sequence: CDR1 SGHSN, CDR2 HYEKVE. The CDR3 is made up of 14 amino acids. Partial CDR3 DNA: TGTGCCAGCTCTCGGGGACTGGGGGGGCGGGAACAGTAC. This translates into CASSRGLGGREQY. In full, the CDR3 reads CASSRGLGGREQYF.

Note on this clone: Genes and germline come from the mouse. The sequence runs out 1 residue before the end of the CDR3; the remainder is reconstructed from the germline J gene. The chain joins TRBV19 to TRBJ2-1; tentatively, D is TRBD2 (6 bases). The CDR3 contains 15 residues. Between the trimmed V and J ends, which lost 2 bases and 7 bases, there was a span of 16 bases. The germline CDR1 and CDR2 sequences are FNHDT and SITEND (reference sequence). This CDR3 reads CASSMTLGRAAEQFF. Partial CDR3 DNA: TGTGCCAGCAGTATGACCCTGGGGAGGGCAGCTGAGCAGTTC.

This clone was observed a handful of times. Gene names and germline match the mouse. The read ends 1 residue early relative to the CDR3; the germline J gene fills the gap. Other DNA sequences within the sample encode an identical CDR3. The chain couples TRBV26 to TRBJ1-1, with TRBD1 matching 11 bases. Germline assignment: CDR1 KGHPV and CDR2 FQNQEV (reference sequence). With V trimmed by 6 bases and J by 4 bases, 4 bases remained unmatched. The CDR3 runs 14 residues. The CDR3 DNA, read in part, is TGTGCCAGCAGCCCGGGACAGGGGGGCACAGAAGTCTTC. Translation: CASSPGQGGTEVF. The CDR3 in its entirety is CASSPGQGGTEVFF.

Note on this clone: Mouse germline and gene names are used. The read finishes 1 residue shy of the CDR3 end, and the germline J gene is used to complete it. This chain uses TRBV3 with TRBJ1-4; the D gene is possibly TRBD1 (6 bases). This CDR3 has 14 amino acids. The V end lost 5 bases, the J end lost 3 bases, and 10 bases lay between the germline ends. Germline V gene data show CDR1 as SNHLY and CDR2 as FYNGKV (reference sequence). The CDR3 loop is CASSLQGANERLFF. CDR3 bases read: TGTGCCAGCAGCCTACAGGGAGCCAACGAAAGATTATTT.

This clone has more than one count but fewer than ten. Gene labels here are mouse ones. The observed sequence ends 1 residue before the CDR3 terminus, with the missing tail filled in from the germline J gene. V and J are TRBV26 and TRBJ2-5; 7 nucleotides agree with TRBD1. Looked up from germline, CDR1 is KGHPV and CDR2 is FQNQEV (reference sequence). Trimming at V came to 7 bases and at J to 1 base, leaving 2 bases not matched to a gene. The CDR3 is 13 amino acids. The sequenced part of the CDR3 DNA is TGTGCCAGCACCCAGGGGGACCAAGACACCCAGTAC. Translated, it gives CASTQGDQDTQY. The whole CDR3 sequence reads CASTQGDQDTQYF. Combining the CDR3 with reference TRBV26 and TRBJ2-5 gives the whole variable domain NSKVIQTPRYLVKGQGQKAKMRCIPEKGHPVVFWYQQNKNNEFKFLINFQNQEVLQQIDMTEKRFSAECPSNSPCSLEIQSSEAGDSALYLCASTQGDQDTQYFGPGTRLLVL.

About this clone: The gene names given are mouse names. Read sequence stops 1 residue before the CDR3 end, and the germline J gene provides the missing end. The chain links TRBV1 to TRBJ2-4, with TRBD1 identical over 9 bases. The CDR3 is made up of 14 amino acids. CDR1 and CDR2 from the germline V gene are NSQYPW and LRSPGD (reference sequence). V lost 4 bases to trimming and J lost 1 base; unmatched junction nucleotides: 0. Incomplete CDR3 DNA: TGCACCTGCAGTGGGACAGGGGGTCAAAACACCTTGTAC. This encodes CTCSGTGGQNTLY. The CDR3 in its entirety is CTCSGTGGQNTLYF.

Comments on this clone: Germline and genes here are mouse. The CDR3 end is not reached by the read, which stops 1 residue before it; the germline J gene fills it in. V gene TRBV12-1 combines with J gene TRBJ1-1; no firm D call. Trimming took off 0 bases at V and 5 bases at J, with 6 bases between the two ends. Germline V gene sequence: CDR1 SGHSN, CDR2 HYEKVE. There are 12 residues in the CDR3. CDR3: CASSLGETEVFF. CDR3 DNA, as far as it was read: TGTGCCAGCTCTCTCGGGGAGACAGAAGTCTTC.

By its share, this clone is large. Gene names and germline match the mouse. The read is 1 residue too short to cover the CDR3 end, so that end is filled in from the germline J gene. V usage is TRBV12-1 and J usage is TRBJ2-7, with 11 bases fitting TRBD2. V was clipped by 4 bases and J by 3 bases; unmatched bases: 4. This CDR3 has 14 amino acids. Germline-derived CDR1 and CDR2 are SGHSN and HYEKVE. CDR3 in amino acids: CASSRDWGNYEQYF. The covered CDR3 bases are TGTGCCAGCTCCCGGGACTGGGGGAACTATGAACAGTAC.